Listed below are T cell receptor beta chains from one sample, sequenced in a study of response to subunit inactivated influenza vaccine. TCRdb reprocessed the RT-PCR reads with MiXCR, giving one entry per CDR3 protein. The repertoire consists of 800,000 to 1,000,000 distinct CDR3 sequences, with 21% occurring once and the leading ten covering roughly a tenth. The sequences come from PBMCs from blood, collected approximately 5 days after vaccination. The receptors shown here come from a man in his fifties or sixties who received an inactivated influenza vaccine. The CDR3 runs from the conserved cysteine through the conserved F or W. The D gene is left open where the match is weak. Size values are once, few and many counts, or a class for expanded clones, and some rows have none.

TRBJ2-2,NA,TRBV29-1,many,CSVEEVAVLNTGELFF,TGCAGCGTTGAAGAGGTAGCGGTCTTGAACACCGGGGAGCTGTTTTTT
TRBJ2-1,TRBD1,TRBV5-1,NA,CASSLGVPGQDLGEQFF,TGCGCCAGCAGCTTGGGGGTACCGGGACAGGACCTGGGCGAGCAGTTCTTC
TRBJ2-4,NA,TRBV12-3/TRBV12-4,NA,CASSLELDSAKNIQYF,TGTGCCAGCAGTTTAGAGCTAGATTCAGCCAAAAACATTCAGTACTTC
TRBJ2-1,TRBD1,TRBV2,few,CASRQGISVGYEQFF,TGTGCCAGCAGACAGGGGATCTCCGTCGGCTATGAGCAGTTCTTC
TRBJ1-5,NA,TRBV7-9,NA,CASSLAGRDEHF,TGTGCCAGCAGCTTAGCGGGGCGGGACGAGCATTTT
TRBJ2-1,TRBD1,TRBV6-1,NA,CASSGGRGMNEQFF,TGTGCCAGCAGTGGCGGCAGGGGGATGAATGAGCAGTTCTTC
TRBJ1-4,NA,TRBV4-2,NA,CASSQRGFNEKLFF,TGTGCCAGCAGCCAACGGGGCTTTAATGAAAAACTGTTTTTT
TRBJ2-7,TRBD1,TRBV5-1,NA,CASSLVQGALYEQYF,TGCGCCAGCAGCTTGGTGCAGGGGGCCCTCTACGAGCAGTACTTC
TRBJ2-2,NA,TRBV15,few,CATSPRGGANTGELFF,TGTGCCACCAGCCCCCGAGGGGGAGCGAACACCGGGGAGCTGTTTTTT
TRBJ2-1,NA,TRBV7-9,NA,CASSFALGGLNEQFF,TGTGCCAGCAGCTTCGCGCTAGGAGGGCTGAATGAGCAGTTCTTC
TRBJ1-2,TRBD1,TRBV6-5,few,CASSYTGTGGAGTF,TGTGCCAGCAGTTACACCGGGACAGGGGGCGCCGGTACCTTC
TRBJ2-1,TRBD2,TRBV7-2,few,CASSFGTSHNEQFF,TGTGCCAGCAGCTTCGGGACTAGCCACAATGAGCAGTTCTTC
TRBJ2-7,TRBD1,TRBV5-6,few,CASSLPRGLSYEQYF,TGTGCCAGCAGCTTGCCCAGGGGGCTCTCCTACGAGCAGTACTTC
TRBJ1-2,TRBD1,TRBV7-9,once,CASTSRTGPYGYTF,TGTGCCAGCACCTCAAGGACAGGGCCATATGGCTACACCTTC
TRBJ1-1,NA,TRBV3-1,few,CASSQVTFWGTEAFF,TGTGCCAGCAGCCAAGTTACATTCTGGGGCACTGAAGCTTTCTTT
TRBJ2-3,TRBD2,TRBV7-9,few,CASSNGLAGADTQYF,TGTGCCAGCAGCAACGGACTAGCCGGGGCAGATACGCAGTATTTT
TRBJ2-3,NA,TRBV11-2,NA,CASSHGGGDTQYF,TGTGCCAGCAGCCATGGAGGGGGAGATACGCAGTATTTT
TRBJ2-2,NA,TRBV6-2/TRBV6-3,NA,CASSFDTRRAGANTGELFF,TGTGCCAGCAGTTTCGACACAAGGCGGGCAGGCGCGAACACCGGGGAGCTGTTTTTT
TRBJ2-7,NA,TRBV6-1,many,CASSPRAPTDEQYF,TGTGCCAGCAGTCCCCGGGCCCCAACCGACGAGCAGTACTTC
TRBJ2-2,NA,TRBV27,few,CASSLSGNSGELFF,TGTGCCAGCAGTTTATCCGGGAACTCCGGGGAGCTGTTTTTT
TRBJ2-3,NA,TRBV29-1,few,CSVDRDTTDTQYF,TGCAGCGTTGACAGGGATACTACAGATACGCAGTATTTT
TRBJ2-5,TRBD2,TRBV7-2,NA,CASSSSWGRVPETQYF,TGTGCCAGCAGCTCGTCTTGGGGGAGGGTTCCAGAGACCCAGTACTTC
TRBJ1-2,TRBD1,TRBV12-3/TRBV12-4,NA,CASSSDRAYNYGYTF,TGTGCCAGCAGCTCCGACAGGGCCTATAACTATGGCTACACCTTC
TRBJ1-1,NA,TRBV20-1,NA,CSAPGMNTEAFF,TGCAGTGCCCCAGGTATGAACACTGAAGCTTTCTTT
TRBJ2-1,NA,TRBV9,few,CASSVASGGYNEQFF,TGTGCCAGCAGCGTAGCTTCAGGGGGGTACAATGAGCAGTTCTTC
TRBJ2-1,TRBD2,TRBV6-5,few,CASSYIAGTSSIYEQFF,TGTGCCAGCAGTTACATCGCCGGGACTAGCTCAATCTATGAGCAGTTCTTC